This TCR beta chain came from a study of patients and donors after allogeneic stem cell transplantation. MiXCR, run by TCRdb on the RT-PCR reads, gives a single entry per CDR3 protein. This repertoire shows about 960,000 distinct CDR3 sequences, more than 15% found once; its top ten account for around 5.5%. This TCR was sampled from a human donor who was either an allogeneic HSCT recipient or a stem cell or donor lymphocyte infusion donor (not recorded which). It is not recorded whose cells these are; they may come from a transplant donor. Sequencing used blood, either unsorted or a sorted T cell fraction (not recorded which).

CDR3 region: CASSLLTGALNSPLHF. CDR3 in DNA: TGCGCCAGCAGCCTCCTGACAGGGGCGCTCAATTCACCCCTCCACTTT. This chain links TRBV4-3 with TRBJ1-6; 8 bases map to TRBD1. CDR3 length equals 16 residues. V shed 4 bases and J 7 bases; nucleotides not matched to a gene: 9. The germline CDR1 and CDR2 sequences are LGHNA and YSLEER.